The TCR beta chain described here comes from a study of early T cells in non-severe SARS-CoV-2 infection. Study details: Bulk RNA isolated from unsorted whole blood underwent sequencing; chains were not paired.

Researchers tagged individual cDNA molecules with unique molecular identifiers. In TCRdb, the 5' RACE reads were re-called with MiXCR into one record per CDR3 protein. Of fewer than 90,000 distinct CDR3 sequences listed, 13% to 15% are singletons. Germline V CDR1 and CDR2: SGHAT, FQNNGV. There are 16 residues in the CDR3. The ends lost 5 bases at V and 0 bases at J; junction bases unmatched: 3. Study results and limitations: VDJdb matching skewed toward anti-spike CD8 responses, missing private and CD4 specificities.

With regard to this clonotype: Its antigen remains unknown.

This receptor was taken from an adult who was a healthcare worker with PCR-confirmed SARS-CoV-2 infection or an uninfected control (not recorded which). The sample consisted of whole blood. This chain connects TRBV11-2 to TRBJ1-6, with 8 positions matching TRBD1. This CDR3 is CASSRDRSSYNSPLHF. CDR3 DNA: TGTGCCAGCAGCCGGGACAGGAGCTCCTATAATTCACCCCTCCACTTT.